The 30 T cell receptor beta chains reported below all come from one sample, sequenced in a study of CXCR3-negative and CXCR3-positive naive CD8 T cells. The libraries of TRB cDNA were prepared using 5' RACE with UMI labels. Reprocessing the 5' RACE reads, TCRdb reports a single entry for every CDR3 protein and omits DNA. This sample's table has fewer than 80,000 distinct CDR3 sequences. Sequenced material: naive CXCR3- CD8+ T cells from blood. Noted subset: CD45RO-CCR7+CD27+CD95- naive CD8+ T cells lacking CXCR3 (TNR3-). Receptors originate from a human donor in good health. Some clones in this sample may be carry-over from other donors' samples.

The V and J genes are TRBV28 and TRBJ2-1; TCRdb reports TRBD1, a call that lacks DNA to check it against. Germline CDR1 is MDHEN and CDR2 is SYDVKM. The CDR3 loop spans 16 amino acids. CDR3 sequence reads: CASSLSFGRTPNEQFF.

V usage is TRBV29-1 and J usage is TRBJ1-2. Germline V gene lookup returns CDR1 SQVTM and CDR2 ANQGSEA. The CDR3 consists of 14 residues. The CDR3 sequence: CSVEEDRSSYGYTF.

This sequence joins TRBV7-6 and TRBJ1-2; with no DNA, the TCRdb D assignment of TRBD1 cannot be verified. The length of the CDR3 is 14 residues. In germline, CDR1 is SGHVS, CDR2 FNYEAQ. CDR3 loop: CASSPGALGYGYTF.

The chain carries TRBV28 and TRBJ1-5; TCRdb outputs TRBD1, but without DNA this stays unchecked. CDR3 size: 15 residues. Germline V CDR1 and CDR2: MDHEN, SYDVKM. CDR3 region: CASREGRYSNQPQHF.

This sequence joins TRBV7-9 and TRBJ1-4; as DNA is missing, the TRBD1 call by TCRdb cannot be tested. The CDR3 consists of 15 residues. Germline values: CDR1 SEHNR, CDR2 FQNEAQ (reference sequence). The CDR3 region is CASSFPGASNEKLFF.

The chain recombines TRBV20-1 with TRBJ2-2. CDR1 and CDR2 (germline): DFQATT, SNEGSKA (reference sequence). The CDR3 totals 15 residues. The CDR3 spells CSARDSYIHTGELFF.

This sequence joins TRBV29-1 and TRBJ2-1; TCRdb proposes TRBD1, but this gene call is untestable without DNA. There are 14 residues in the CDR3. The V gene's germline CDR1 is SQVTM and CDR2 ANQGSEA. CDR3 loop: CSVPIQGGANEQFF.

This sequence joins TRBV4-1 and TRBJ2-7. Germline assignment: CDR1 MGHRA and CDR2 YSYEKL. CDR3 size: 13 residues. The CDR3 is CASSLNSNYEQYF.

J is TRBJ2-3 and V is TRBV11-2; no DNA is available, so the TRBD1 call from TCRdb remains unchecked. The CDR3 length is 16 residues. Germline CDR1 is SGHAT and CDR2 is FQNNGV. Here the CDR3 reads CASSHGRDIDTDTQYF. The variable domain in full, completed from reference TRBV11-2 and TRBJ2-3, reads EAGVAQSPRYKIIEKRQSVAFWCNPISGHATLYWYQQILGQGPKLLIQFQNNGVVDDSQLPKDRFSAERLKGVDSTLKIQPAKLEDSAVYLCASSHGRDIDTDTQYFGPGTRLTVL.

The chain links TRBV5-1 to TRBJ2-7; absent DNA, TCRdb's TRBD2 call cannot be checked. The length of the CDR3 is 13 residues. The germline CDR1 and CDR2 sequences are SGHRS and YFSETQ. CDR3 region: CASSLTSDYEQYF.

The V and J genes are TRBV5-1 and TRBJ2-7; TCRdb's D call of TRBD1 is untestable without DNA. The germline gives CDR1 SGHRS, CDR2 YFSETQ. This CDR3 has 12 residues. CDR3 sequence: CASSIGGGEQYF.

The chain employs TRBV4-3 and TRBJ1-1; TCRdb designates TRBD1, a call that cannot be tested without DNA. From germline, CDR1 is LGHNA and CDR2 YSLEER. The CDR3 totals 14 residues. CDR3 residues: CASTQGQGDTEAFF.

The chain employs TRBV7-6 and TRBJ1-1. The CDR3 contains 14 residues. CDR1 SGHVS and CDR2 FNYEAQ come from the germline V gene. The CDR3 sequence is CASSKYGGDTEAFF.

The rearrangement uses TRBV12-2 and TRBJ1-2; TCRdb's D call of TRBD1 is untestable without DNA. TRBV12-2 has pseudogene status. CDR3 length: 16 amino acids. The CDR3 sequence is CASRLAPLTGLYGYTF.

The chain recombines TRBV7-6 with TRBJ2-1; lacking DNA, the TRBD1 call made by TCRdb goes unchecked. Germline V CDR1 and CDR2: SGHVS, FNYEAQ. The CDR3 length is 15 residues. The CDR3 loop is CASSLAGAVYNEQFF.

This chain connects TRBV29-1 to TRBJ1-2. The CDR3 covers 13 residues. Germline CDR1 is SQVTM and CDR2 is ANQGSEA. CDR3 amino acids: CSVVVGTFSGYTF.

The CDR3 region is CASSRRGQSIAGAVYNEQFF. The V gene is TRBV5-1, the J gene TRBJ2-1; TCRdb's D call, TRBD2, is unchecked because there is no DNA. CDR3 length: 20 residues. Germline CDR1 SGHRS, CDR2 YFSETQ. Full variable domain (outside the CDR3, taken from reference TRBV5-1 and TRBJ2-1): KAGVTQTPRYLIKTRGQQVTLSCSPISGHRSVSWYQQTPGQGLQFLFEYFSETQRNKGNFPGRFSGRQFSNSRSEMNVSTLELGDSALYLCASSRRGQSIAGAVYNEQFFGPGTRLTVL.

The chain couples TRBV6-2 or TRBV6-3 to TRBJ2-1; TCRdb outputs TRBD2, but without DNA this stays unchecked. The CDR3 runs 14 residues. Looked up from germline, CDR1 is MNHEY and CDR2 is SVGEGT. The CDR3 is CASKTSGRADEQFF.

J is TRBJ1-6 and V is TRBV21-1; TCRdb reports TRBD1, a call that lacks DNA to check it against. TRBV21-1 is flagged as a pseudogene. The CDR3 has 15 amino acids. CDR3 sequence reads: CASSPTGVYNSPLHF.

The V gene is TRBV27, the J gene TRBJ2-7; the TCRdb call, TRBD1, lacks DNA for checking. This CDR3 is 12 amino acids long. From germline, CDR1 is MNHEY and CDR2 SMNVEV (reference sequence). CDR3 loop: CASSPSRGEQYF.

This rearrangement joins TRBV28 to TRBJ1-3; the D call from TCRdb, TRBD1, cannot be confirmed without DNA. CDR1 is MDHEN, CDR2 SYDVKM, per germline. The CDR3 is 14 amino acids. The chain's CDR3 is CASSTGFSGNTIYF.

J is TRBJ2-1 and V is TRBV4-2; the D gene TCRdb calls, TRBD1, cannot be checked with no DNA. This CDR3 has 14 amino acids. Germline V CDR1 and CDR2: LGHNA, YNFKEQ. The CDR3 is CASSGGADGNEQFF.

This sequence joins TRBV2 and TRBJ2-1; the TRBD1 assignment by TCRdb is unverifiable without DNA. CDR1 is SNHLY and CDR2 is FYNNEI in the germline V gene. The CDR3 sequence is 18 residues long. The CDR3 sequence is CASSERGGGPLGTNEQFF.

J is TRBJ2-5 and V is TRBV25-1; the D gene TCRdb calls, TRBD1, cannot be checked with no DNA. The CDR3 spans 15 residues. In germline, CDR1 is MGHDK, CDR2 SYGVNS. CDR3: CASTEGTGGRETQYF. The whole variable domain, filled in from reference TRBV25-1 and TRBJ2-5, reads EADIYQTPRYLVIGTGKKITLECSQTMGHDKMYWYQQDPGMELHLIHYSYGVNSTEKGDLSSESTVSRIRTEHFPLTLESARPSHTSQYLCASTEGTGGRETQYFGPGTRLLVL.

The CDR3 sequence is CASSLATGSGYTF. This chain uses TRBV7-2 with TRBJ1-2; the D call of TRBD1 rests on TCRdb alone, since no DNA is present to check it. The CDR3 runs to 13 residues. Looked up from germline, CDR1 is SGHTA and CDR2 is FQGNSA.

The chain has TRBV20-1 and TRBJ2-1; TCRdb gives TRBD1 as the D gene, but with no DNA this cannot be confirmed. This CDR3 has 15 residues. From germline, CDR1 is DFQATT and CDR2 SNEGSKA (reference sequence). CDR3 region: CSARDLQGWWGEQFF.

This chain connects TRBV7-2 to TRBJ2-4; the D gene TCRdb calls, TRBD1, cannot be checked with no DNA. CDR1 is SGHTA, CDR2 FQGNSA, per germline. The CDR3 spans 17 residues. The CDR3 reads CASTQGGLARVKNIQYF.

The rearrangement joins TRBV7-9 to TRBJ1-4; without DNA, the TCRdb call of TRBD1 cannot be checked. The CDR3 loop spans 17 amino acids. Germline V CDR1 and CDR2: SEHNR, FQNEAQ (reference sequence). CDR3 residues: CASSLYVAGTATEKLFF.

V is TRBV4-1 and J is TRBJ1-1. The CDR3 extends over 11 amino acids. Germline lookup yields CDR1 MGHRA and CDR2 YSYEKL. The CDR3: CASSQEGWAFF.

The J gene is TRBJ2-1, the V gene TRBV5-1. Germline loops: CDR1 SGHRS, CDR2 YFSETQ. The CDR3 extends over 14 amino acids. The CDR3 region is CASSFSDSYNEQFF.